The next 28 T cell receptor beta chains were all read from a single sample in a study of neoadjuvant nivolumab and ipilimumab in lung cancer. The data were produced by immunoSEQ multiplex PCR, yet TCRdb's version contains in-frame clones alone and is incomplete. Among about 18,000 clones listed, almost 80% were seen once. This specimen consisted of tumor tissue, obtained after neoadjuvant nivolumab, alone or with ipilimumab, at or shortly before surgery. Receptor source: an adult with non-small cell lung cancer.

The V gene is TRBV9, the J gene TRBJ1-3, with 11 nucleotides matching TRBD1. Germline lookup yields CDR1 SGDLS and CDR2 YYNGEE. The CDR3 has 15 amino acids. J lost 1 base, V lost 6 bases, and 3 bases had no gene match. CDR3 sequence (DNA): TGTGCCAGCAACCGGGACAGGGGGTCTGGAAACACCATATATTTT. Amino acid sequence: CASNRDRGSGNTIYF.

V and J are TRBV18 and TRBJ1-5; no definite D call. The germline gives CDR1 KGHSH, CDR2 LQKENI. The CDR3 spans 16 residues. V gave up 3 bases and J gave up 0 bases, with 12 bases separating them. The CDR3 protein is CASSPYRDYSNQPQHF. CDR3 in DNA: TGTGCCAGCTCACCTTACCGGGATTATAGCAATCAGCCCCAGCATTTT.

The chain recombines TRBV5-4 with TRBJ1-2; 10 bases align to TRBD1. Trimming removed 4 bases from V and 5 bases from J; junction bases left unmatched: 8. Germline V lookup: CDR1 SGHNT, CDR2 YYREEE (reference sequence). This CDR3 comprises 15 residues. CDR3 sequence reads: CASSEDRGVNYGYTF. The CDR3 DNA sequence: TGTGCCAGCAGCGAGGACAGGGGGGTTAATTATGGCTACACCTTC.

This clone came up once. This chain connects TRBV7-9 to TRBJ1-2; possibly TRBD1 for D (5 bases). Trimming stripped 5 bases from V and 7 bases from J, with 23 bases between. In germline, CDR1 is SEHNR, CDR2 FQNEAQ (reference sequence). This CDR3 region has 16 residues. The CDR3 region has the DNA TGTGCCAGCAGCCCCGTATGGGGCCAAATGAATGGTGGCTACACCTTC. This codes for CASSPVWGQMNGGYTF.

CDR3 residues: CASSVWGQGIYEQYF. CDR3 nucleotides: TGCGCCAGCAGCGTGTGGGGACAGGGTATCTACGAGCAGTACTTC. The chain joins TRBV5-1 to TRBJ2-7; 9 nucleotides agree with TRBD1. Germline values: CDR1 SGHRS, CDR2 YFSETQ. The CDR3 has 15 residues. Germline trimming cut 4 bases from V and 3 bases from J; bases unmatched to any gene: 8.

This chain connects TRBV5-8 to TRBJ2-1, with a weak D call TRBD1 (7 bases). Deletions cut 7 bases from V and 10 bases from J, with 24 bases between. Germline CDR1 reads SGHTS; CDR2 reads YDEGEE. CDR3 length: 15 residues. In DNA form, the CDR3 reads TGTGCCAGCCCCTCAGGGGGGAGAGCCAATATGGAGCAGTTCTTC. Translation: CASPSGGRANMEQFF.

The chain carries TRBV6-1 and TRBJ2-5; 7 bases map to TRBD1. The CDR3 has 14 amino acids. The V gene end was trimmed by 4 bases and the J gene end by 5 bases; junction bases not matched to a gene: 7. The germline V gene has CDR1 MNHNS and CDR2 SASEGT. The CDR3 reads CASSGDRDGETQYF. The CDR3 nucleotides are TGTGCCAGCAGTGGAGACAGGGACGGTGAGACCCAGTACTTC.

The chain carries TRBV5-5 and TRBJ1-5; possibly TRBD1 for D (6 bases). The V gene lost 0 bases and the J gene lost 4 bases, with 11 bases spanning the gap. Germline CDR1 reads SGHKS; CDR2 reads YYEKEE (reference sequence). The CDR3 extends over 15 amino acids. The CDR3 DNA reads TGTGCCAGCAGCTTGGGCAGGGGAAATAATCAGCCCCAGCATTTT. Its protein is CASSLGRGNNQPQHF.

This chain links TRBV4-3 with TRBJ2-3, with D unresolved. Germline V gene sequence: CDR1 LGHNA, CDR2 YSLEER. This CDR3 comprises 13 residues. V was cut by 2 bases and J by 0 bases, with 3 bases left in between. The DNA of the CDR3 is TGCGCCAGCAGCCAATGGAGCACAGATACGCAGTATTTT. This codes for CASSQWSTDTQYF.

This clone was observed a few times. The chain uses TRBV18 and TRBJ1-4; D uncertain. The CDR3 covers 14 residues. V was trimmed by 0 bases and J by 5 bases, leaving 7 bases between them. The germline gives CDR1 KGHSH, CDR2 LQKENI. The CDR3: CASSPPVKNEKLFF. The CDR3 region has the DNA TGTGCCAGCTCACCACCCGTGAAGAATGAAAAACTGTTTTTT.

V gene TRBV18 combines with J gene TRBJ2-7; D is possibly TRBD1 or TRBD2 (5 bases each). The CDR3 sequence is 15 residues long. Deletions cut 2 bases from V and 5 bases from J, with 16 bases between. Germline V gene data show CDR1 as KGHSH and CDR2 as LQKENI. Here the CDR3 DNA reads TGTGCCAGCTCACCAGGGGAGAAAGGCAGGGACGAGCAGTACTTC. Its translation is CASSPGEKGRDEQYF.

CDR3 DNA sequence: TGCGCCAGCAGCCCCGGGTGGCAGGGGTCCACTGAAGCTTTCTTT. Its translation is CASSPGWQGSTEAFF. The rearrangement joins TRBV4-1 to TRBJ1-1; D is possibly TRBD1 (6 bases). The length of the CDR3 is 15 residues. V shed 4 bases and J shed 4 bases, with 16 bases lying between them. Germline assignment: CDR1 MGHRA and CDR2 YSYEKL.

CDR3 sequence: CASSPTGTEYGYTF. CDR3 DNA: TGTGCCAGCAGTCCGACCGGGACGGAGTATGGCTACACCTTC. The J gene is TRBJ1-2, the V gene TRBV2; D is perhaps TRBD1 (5 bases). CDR3 length equals 14 residues. Trimming pared 5 bases from V and 5 bases from J, leaving 15 bases between. CDR1 is SNHLY and CDR2 is FYNNEI in the germline V gene.

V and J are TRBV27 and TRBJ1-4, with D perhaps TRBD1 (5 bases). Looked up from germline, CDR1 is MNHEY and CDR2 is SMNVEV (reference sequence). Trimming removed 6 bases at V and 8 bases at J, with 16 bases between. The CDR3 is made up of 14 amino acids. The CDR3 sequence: CASSQAGIGEKLFF. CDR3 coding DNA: TGTGCCAGCAGCCAGGCAGGGATCGGGGAAAAACTGTTTTTT.

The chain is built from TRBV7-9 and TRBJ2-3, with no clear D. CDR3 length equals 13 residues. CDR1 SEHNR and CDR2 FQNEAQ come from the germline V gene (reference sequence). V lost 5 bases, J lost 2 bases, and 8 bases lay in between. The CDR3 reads CASSPADTDTQYF. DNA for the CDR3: TGTGCCAGCAGCCCGGCGGACACAGATACGCAGTATTTT.

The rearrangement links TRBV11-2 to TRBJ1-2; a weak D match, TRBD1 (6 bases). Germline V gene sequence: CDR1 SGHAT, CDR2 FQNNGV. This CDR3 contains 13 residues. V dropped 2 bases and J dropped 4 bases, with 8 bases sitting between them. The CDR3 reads CASSLRGLYGYTF. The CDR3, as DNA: TGTGCCAGCAGCTTACGGGGGCTCTATGGCTACACCTTC.

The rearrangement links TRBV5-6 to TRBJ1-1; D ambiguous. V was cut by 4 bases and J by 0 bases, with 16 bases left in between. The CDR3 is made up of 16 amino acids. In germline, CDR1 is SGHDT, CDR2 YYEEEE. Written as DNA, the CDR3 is TGTGCCAGCAGCCGGGTTGGGTCCCAAATGAACACTGAAGCTTTCTTT. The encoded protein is CASSRVGSQMNTEAFF. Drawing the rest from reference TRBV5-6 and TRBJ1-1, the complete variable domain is DAGVTQSPTHLIKTRGQQVTLRCSPKSGHDTVSWYQQALGQGPQFIFQYYEEEERQRGNFPDRFSGHQFPNYSSELNVNALLLGDSALYLCASSRVGSQMNTEAFFGQGTRLTVV.

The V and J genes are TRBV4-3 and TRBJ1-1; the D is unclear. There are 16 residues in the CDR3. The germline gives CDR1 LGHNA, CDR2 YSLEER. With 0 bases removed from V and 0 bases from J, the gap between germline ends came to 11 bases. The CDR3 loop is CASSQENQMLNTEAFF. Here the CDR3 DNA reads TGCGCCAGCAGCCAAGAGAACCAAATGCTGAACACTGAAGCTTTCTTT.

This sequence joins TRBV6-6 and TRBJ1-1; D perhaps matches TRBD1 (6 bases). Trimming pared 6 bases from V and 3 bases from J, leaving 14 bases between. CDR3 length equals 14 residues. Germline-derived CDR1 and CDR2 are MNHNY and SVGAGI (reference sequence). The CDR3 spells CASSLQGLDTEAFF. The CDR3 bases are TGTGCCAGCAGCCTTCAGGGGCTGGACACTGAAGCTTTCTTT.

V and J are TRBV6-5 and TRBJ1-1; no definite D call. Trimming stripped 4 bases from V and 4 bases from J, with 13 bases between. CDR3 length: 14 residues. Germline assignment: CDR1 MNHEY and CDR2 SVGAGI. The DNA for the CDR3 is TGTGCCAGCAGTTTAAAACCAGGTGGCACTGAAGCTTTCTTT. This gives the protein CASSLKPGGTEAFF.

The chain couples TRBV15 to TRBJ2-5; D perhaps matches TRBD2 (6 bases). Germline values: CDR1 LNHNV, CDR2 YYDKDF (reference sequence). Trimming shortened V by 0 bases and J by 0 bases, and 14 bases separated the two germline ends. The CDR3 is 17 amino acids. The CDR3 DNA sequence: TGTGCCACCAGCAGAGATCTCGGGGGTTTGTACCAAGAGACCCAGTACTTC. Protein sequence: CATSRDLGGLYQETQYF.

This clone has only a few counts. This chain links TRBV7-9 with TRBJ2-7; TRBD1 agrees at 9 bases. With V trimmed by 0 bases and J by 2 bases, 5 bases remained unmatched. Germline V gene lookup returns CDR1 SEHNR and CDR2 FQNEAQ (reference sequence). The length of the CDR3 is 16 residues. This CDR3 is CASSLAPGTGTYEQYF. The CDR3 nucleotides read TGTGCCAGCAGCTTAGCTCCCGGGACAGGGACCTACGAGCAGTACTTC.

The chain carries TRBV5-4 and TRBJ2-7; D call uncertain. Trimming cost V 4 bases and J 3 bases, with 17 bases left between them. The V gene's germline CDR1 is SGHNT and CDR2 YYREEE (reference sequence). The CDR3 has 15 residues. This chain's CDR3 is CASSTPADGNYEQYF. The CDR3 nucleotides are TGTGCCAGCAGCACGCCGGCGGACGGAAACTACGAGCAGTACTTC.

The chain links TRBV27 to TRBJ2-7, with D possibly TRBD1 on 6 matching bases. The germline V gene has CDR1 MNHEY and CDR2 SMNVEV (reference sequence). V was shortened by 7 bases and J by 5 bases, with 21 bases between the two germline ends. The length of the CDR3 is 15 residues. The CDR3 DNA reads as TGTGCCAGCAATTCACCCCGTAGGGGGAACCACGAGCAGTACTTC. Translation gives CASNSPRRGNHEQYF.

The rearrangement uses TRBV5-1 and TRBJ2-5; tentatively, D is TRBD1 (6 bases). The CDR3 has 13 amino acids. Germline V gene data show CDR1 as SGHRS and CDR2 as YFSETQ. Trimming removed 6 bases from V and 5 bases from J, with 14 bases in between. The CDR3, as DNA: TGCGCCAGCAAGTATAGGGGGATGGAGACCCAGTACTTC. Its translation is CASKYRGMETQYF. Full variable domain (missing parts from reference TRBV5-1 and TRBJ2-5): KAGVTQTPRYLIKTRGQQVTLSCSPISGHRSVSWYQQTPGQGLQFLFEYFSETQRNKGNFPGRFSGRQFSNSRSEMNVSTLELGDSALYLCASKYRGMETQYFGPGTRLLVL.

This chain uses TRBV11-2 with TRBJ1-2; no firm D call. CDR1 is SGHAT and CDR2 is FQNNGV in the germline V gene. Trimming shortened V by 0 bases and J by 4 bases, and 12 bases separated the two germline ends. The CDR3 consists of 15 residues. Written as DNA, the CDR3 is TGTGCCAGCAGCTTAGATCAGGATCGCCTCTATGGCTACACCTTC. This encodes CASSLDQDRLYGYTF.

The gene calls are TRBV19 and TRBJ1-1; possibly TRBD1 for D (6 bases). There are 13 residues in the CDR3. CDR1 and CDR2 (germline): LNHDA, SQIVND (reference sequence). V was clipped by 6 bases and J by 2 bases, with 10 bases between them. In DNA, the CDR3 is TGTGCCAGTAGGAGGGACACAAACACTGAAGCTTTCTTT. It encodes CASRRDTNTEAFF. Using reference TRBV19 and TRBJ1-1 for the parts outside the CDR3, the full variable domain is DGGITQSPKYLFRKEGQNVTLSCEQNLNHDAMYWYRQDPGQGLRLIYYSQIVNDFQKGDIAEGYSVSREKKESFPLTVTSAQKNPTAFYLCASRRDTNTEAFFGQGTRLTVV.

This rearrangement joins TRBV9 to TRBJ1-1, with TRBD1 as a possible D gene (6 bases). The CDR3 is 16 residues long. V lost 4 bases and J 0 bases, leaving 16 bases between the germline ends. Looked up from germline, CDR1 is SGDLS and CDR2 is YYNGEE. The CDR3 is CASSPRGGEVNTEAFF. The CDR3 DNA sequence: TGTGCCAGCAGCCCTCGAGGGGGGGAGGTGAACACTGAAGCTTTCTTT.